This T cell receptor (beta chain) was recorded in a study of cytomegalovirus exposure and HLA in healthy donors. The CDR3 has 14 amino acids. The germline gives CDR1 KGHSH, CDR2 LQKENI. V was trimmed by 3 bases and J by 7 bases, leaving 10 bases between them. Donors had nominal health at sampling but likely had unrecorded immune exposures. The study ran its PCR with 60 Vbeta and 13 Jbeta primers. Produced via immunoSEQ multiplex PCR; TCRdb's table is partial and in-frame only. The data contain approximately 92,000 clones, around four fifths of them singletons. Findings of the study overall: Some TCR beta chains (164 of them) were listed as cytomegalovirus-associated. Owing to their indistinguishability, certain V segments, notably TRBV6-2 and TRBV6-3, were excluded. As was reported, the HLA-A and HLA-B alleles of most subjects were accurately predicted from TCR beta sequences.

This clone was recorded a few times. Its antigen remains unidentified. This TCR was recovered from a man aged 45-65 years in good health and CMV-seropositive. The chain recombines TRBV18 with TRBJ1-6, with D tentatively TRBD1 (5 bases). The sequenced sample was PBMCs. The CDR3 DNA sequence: TGTGCCAGCTCACCGACAGCTCTAAATTCACCCCTCCACTTT. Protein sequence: CASSPTALNSPLHF. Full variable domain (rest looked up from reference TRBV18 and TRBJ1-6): NAGVMQNPRHLVRRRGQEARLRCSPMKGHSHVYWYRQLPEEGLKFMVYLQKENIIDESGMPKERFSAEFPKEGPSILRIQQVVRGDSAAYFCASSPTALNSPLHFGNGTRLTVT.